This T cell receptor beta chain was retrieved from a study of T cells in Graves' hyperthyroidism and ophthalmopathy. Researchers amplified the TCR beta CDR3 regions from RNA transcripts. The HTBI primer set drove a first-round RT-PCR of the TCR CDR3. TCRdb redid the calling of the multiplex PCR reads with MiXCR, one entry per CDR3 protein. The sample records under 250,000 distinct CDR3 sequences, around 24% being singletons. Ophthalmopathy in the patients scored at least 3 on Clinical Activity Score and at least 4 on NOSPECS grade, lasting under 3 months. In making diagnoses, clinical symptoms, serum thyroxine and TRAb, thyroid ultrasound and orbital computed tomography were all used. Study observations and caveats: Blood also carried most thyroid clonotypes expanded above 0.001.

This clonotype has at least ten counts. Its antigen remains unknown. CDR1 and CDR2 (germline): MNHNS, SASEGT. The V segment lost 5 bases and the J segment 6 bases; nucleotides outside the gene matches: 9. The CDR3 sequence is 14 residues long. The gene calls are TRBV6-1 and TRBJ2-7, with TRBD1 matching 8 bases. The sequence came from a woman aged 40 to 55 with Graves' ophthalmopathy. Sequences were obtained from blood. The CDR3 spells CASSRQGTLREQYF. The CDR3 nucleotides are TGTGCCAGCAGTCGACAGGGGACCCTCCGCGAGCAGTACTTC.